This passage covers 24 T cell receptor beta chains from one sample sequenced in a study of blood T cell repertoires in COVID-19. Sequencing was performed with immunoSEQ multiplex PCR; in TCRdb, only in-frame clones are kept and a portion is missing. The sample holds 250,000 to 300,000 clones, under 90% seen once. Sequences were obtained from peripheral blood. These receptors were obtained from a woman aged 55-69 years with active or convalescent COVID-19.

The chain recombines TRBV7-9 with TRBJ2-5, with 9 bases lining up with TRBD1. V lost 1 base and J lost 0; bases outside the gene matches: 3. The CDR3 contains 16 residues. Germline V CDR1 and CDR2: SEHNR, FQNEAQ (reference sequence). CDR3 sequence: CASSLVDRGYQETQYF. In DNA form, the CDR3 reads TGTGCCAGCAGCTTAGTAGACAGGGGGTACCAAGAGACCCAGTACTTC.

The V call is TRBV2, the J call TRBJ2-4; 10 positions match TRBD1. CDR1 is SNHLY, CDR2 FYNNEI, per germline. J gave up 9 bases and V 5 bases, and 10 bases lay outside the gene matches. This CDR3 comprises 15 residues. The DNA of the CDR3 is TGTGCCAGCAGTACCCGACAGGGGGCTATCGGCATTCAGTACTTC. This sequence encodes CASSTRQGAIGIQYF.

The V gene is TRBV3-1 (or the pseudogene TRBV3-2), the J gene TRBJ2-7; no definite D call. The germline V and J ends were trimmed by 4 bases and 0 bases, with 7 bases remaining between them. The CDR3 totals 13 residues. Germline V lookup: CDR1 LGHDT, CDR2 YNNKEL (reference sequence). The CDR3 DNA sequence: TGTGCCAGCAGCCCAATCGGCTCCTACGAGCAGTACTTC. Translated, it gives CASSPIGSYEQYF.

V gene TRBV20-1 combines with J gene TRBJ2-7; possible D gene TRBD1, 5 bases. The germline V gene encodes CDR1 DFQATT and CDR2 SNEGSKA (reference sequence). This CDR3 is 13 amino acids long. V lost 3 bases and J 4 bases, leaving 13 bases between the germline ends. This CDR3 reads CSASNQGKYEQYF. Written as DNA, the CDR3 is TGCAGTGCTAGTAACCAGGGAAAATACGAGCAGTACTTC.

CDR3: CASSGTGGHEKLFF. CDR3 in DNA: TGTGCCAGCAGTGGAACAGGGGGTCACGAAAAACTGTTTTTT. V is TRBV28 and J is TRBJ1-4; 8 nucleotides agree with TRBD1. The trim removed 5 bases at V and 8 bases at J, leaving 7 bases unmatched. The germline V gene has CDR1 MDHEN and CDR2 SYDVKM. CDR3 length: 14 amino acids.

The chain couples TRBV9 to TRBJ1-1, with D possibly TRBD1 on 5 matching bases. This CDR3 region has 17 residues. Trimming cost V 4 bases and J 3 bases, with 22 bases left between them. Germline loops: CDR1 SGDLS, CDR2 YYNGEE. The CDR3 loop is CASSTSLRPEGYTEAFF. DNA for the CDR3: TGTGCCAGCAGCACGAGCCTCCGACCGGAGGGGTACACTGAAGCTTTCTTT.

For the CDR3, the DNA is TGCGCCAGCAGCGTCCTGACAGGGGGCGATGAAAAACTGTTTTTT. Its protein is CASSVLTGGDEKLFF. This sequence joins TRBV5-1 and TRBJ1-4; TRBD1 aligns across 10 bases. Germline V gene data show CDR1 as SGHRS and CDR2 as YFSETQ. This CDR3 spans 15 amino acids. With V trimmed by 4 bases and J by 6 bases, 6 bases remained unmatched.

This chain uses TRBV7-8 with TRBJ1-2, with a tentative D call TRBD1 (5 bases). Trimming left V 1 base short and J 5 bases short, with 14 bases between. The CDR3 consists of 15 residues. The germline V gene has CDR1 SGHVS and CDR2 FQNEAQ. CDR3: CASSLVGGFRYGYTF. The CDR3 DNA follows: TGTGCCAGCAGCTTAGTGGGGGGGTTTAGGTATGGCTACACCTTC.

CDR3 bases: TGTGCCAGCAGCTTAAGGACAGGGGGTACCTCACCCCTCCACTTT. As protein: CASSLRTGGTSPLHF. The rearrangement joins TRBV11-2 to TRBJ1-6; TRBD1 matches at 10 bases. This CDR3 comprises 15 residues. Germline CDR1 and CDR2: SGHAT and FQNNGV. Trimming cost V 2 bases and J 10 bases; bases outside gene matches: 5.

V and J are TRBV15 and TRBJ2-1; the match to TRBD1 covers 7 bases. Germline CDR1 and CDR2: LNHNV and YYDKDF (reference sequence). This CDR3 is 17 amino acids long. Trimming removed 5 bases from V and 5 bases from J; junction bases left unmatched: 15. This CDR3 reads CATSSHRGAVLNNEQFF. In DNA form, the CDR3 reads TGTGCCACCAGCTCCCACAGGGGCGCCGTGCTCAACAATGAGCAGTTCTTC.

This clone was recorded once. The chain carries TRBV5-1 and TRBJ2-7; tentatively, D is TRBD1 (8 bases). CDR1 and CDR2 from the germline V gene are SGHRS and YFSETQ. There are 17 residues in the CDR3. V lost 4 bases, J lost 2 bases, and 22 bases lay in between. Here the CDR3 DNA reads TGCGCCAGCAGCCGAGGAAGTTGGACAGGGAGGGCCTACGAGCAGTACTTC. Translated, it gives CASSRGSWTGRAYEQYF.

The V gene is TRBV7-6, the J gene TRBJ2-7; tentatively, D is TRBD1 (6 bases). CDR3 length equals 12 residues. Trimming left V 5 bases short and J 5 bases short, with 10 bases between. Germline lookup yields CDR1 SGHVS and CDR2 FNYEAQ. The CDR3 DNA follows: TGTGCCAGCAGCCCCGGGGACAACGAGCAGTACTTC. It yields the protein CASSPGDNEQYF. The full variable domain, completed using reference TRBV7-6 and TRBJ2-7, is GAGVSQSPRYKVTKRGQDVALRCDPISGHVSLYWYRQALGQGPEFLTYFNYEAQQDKSGLPNDRFSAERPEGSISTLTIQRTEQRDSAMYRCASSPGDNEQYFGPGTRLTVT.

The chain recombines TRBV6-5 with TRBJ1-1; TRBD1 aligns across 10 bases. V lost 6 bases to trimming and J lost 5 bases; unmatched junction nucleotides: 6. The germline gives CDR1 MNHEY, CDR2 SVGAGI. The CDR3 covers 14 residues. CDR3 sequence (DNA): TGTGCCAGCAGGAGGGGGACAGGGGCTACTGAAGCTTTCTTT. Translated: CASRRGTGATEAFF.

The chain is built from TRBV10-1 and TRBJ2-3; maybe TRBD1 (5 bases). Germline V gene lookup returns CDR1 WNHNN and CDR2 SYGVQD (reference sequence). With 2 bases removed from V and 0 bases from J, the gap between germline ends came to 9 bases. This CDR3 spans 15 amino acids. The CDR3: CASSETGGSTDTQYF. The CDR3 DNA follows: TGCGCCAGCAGTGAGACAGGCGGTAGCACAGATACGCAGTATTTT.

This chain joins TRBV7-5 and TRBJ1-5; the tabulated D call, TRBD1, remains unverified against the DNA. TRBV7-5 is a pseudogene segment. CDR3 length equals 12 residues. The chain's CDR3 is CARSSPGDRGDF. CDR3 DNA sequence: TGTGCCAGAAGCTCTCCAGGGGACAGGGGTGATTTT.

The genes are TRBV10-2 and TRBJ2-3; TRBD2 aligns across 7 bases. Germline assignment: CDR1 WSHSY and CDR2 SAAADI. J gave up 8 bases and V 0 bases, and 2 bases lay outside the gene matches. The CDR3 totals 13 residues. CDR3 coding DNA: TGCGCCAGCAGTGAGTCGGGGGAGGGTACGCAGTATTTT. It yields the protein CASSESGEGTQYF.

The chain recombines TRBV18 with TRBJ2-7, with a possible D match to TRBD1 (5 bases). The CDR3 length is 14 residues. Looked up from germline, CDR1 is KGHSH and CDR2 is LQKENI. Trimming removed 4 bases from V and 4 bases from J, with 14 bases in between. This chain's CDR3 is CASSQTVDGYEQYF. DNA of the CDR3: TGTGCCAGCTCACAGACAGTCGATGGATACGAGCAGTACTTC.

The gene calls are TRBV5-6 and TRBJ1-6; D remains unclear. Per germline, CDR1 SGHDT and CDR2 YYEEEE. The CDR3 loop spans 14 amino acids. Trimming removed 0 bases from V and 4 bases from J, with 5 bases in between. CDR3 sequence reads: CASSLGSYNSPLHF. The CDR3 DNA sequence: TGTGCCAGCAGCTTGGGTTCATATAATTCACCCCTCCACTTT.

The V call is TRBV20-1, the J call TRBJ1-2; a possible D gene is TRBD1 (5 bases). This CDR3 has 11 residues. V gave up 5 bases and J gave up 7 bases, with 11 bases separating them. The germline CDR1 and CDR2 sequences are DFQATT and SNEGSKA (reference sequence). CDR3: CSAARARGYTF. In nucleotides, the CDR3 is TGCAGTGCTGCCAGGGCGCGTGGCTACACCTTC.

This rearrangement joins TRBV9 to TRBJ2-5, with 9 bases aligning to TRBD2. The CDR3 extends over 16 amino acids. CDR1 is SGDLS, CDR2 YYNGEE, per germline. Trimming took 3 bases from V and 3 from J; bases not matched to a gene: 9. This CDR3 reads CASSGGRSSGEETQYF. The DNA of the CDR3 is TGTGCCAGCAGCGGGGGGAGATCTAGCGGGGAAGAGACCCAGTACTTC.

The chain joins TRBV12-3 or TRBV12-4 to TRBJ2-7; unclear D gene. V was clipped by 3 bases and J by 2 bases, with 5 bases between them. CDR3 length: 12 amino acids. Here the CDR3 reads CASSFGTYEQYF. The DNA of the CDR3 is TGTGCCAGCAGTTTCGGTACCTACGAGCAGTACTTC.

The chain is built from TRBV7-8 and TRBJ1-1; D is ambiguous. The CDR3 has 15 residues. Trimming took off 2 bases at V and 0 bases at J, with 10 bases between the two ends. Germline V gene data show CDR1 as SGHVS and CDR2 as FQNEAQ. The CDR3, as DNA: TGTGCCAGCAGCTTAAGTCAGCGTATGAACACTGAAGCTTTCTTT. As protein: CASSLSQRMNTEAFF. Variable domain in full (rest from reference TRBV7-8 and TRBJ1-1): GAGVSQSPRYKVAKRGQDVALRCDPISGHVSLFWYQQALGQGPEFLTYFQNEAQLDKSGLPSDRFFAERPEGSVSTLKIQRTQQEDSAVYLCASSLSQRMNTEAFFGQGTRLTVV.

The V call is TRBV7-9, the J call TRBJ2-7; 8 bases are shared with TRBD1. Trimming removed 5 bases from V and 3 bases from J; junction bases left unmatched: 9. The CDR3 has 15 amino acids. The germline gives CDR1 SEHNR, CDR2 FQNEAQ (reference sequence). Written as DNA, the CDR3 is TGTGCCAGCAGCCGTACAGGGGGTACCCGCTACGAGCAGTACTTC. This codes for CASSRTGGTRYEQYF.

The genes are TRBV9 and TRBJ2-1; tentatively, D is TRBD1 (6 bases). Germline-derived CDR1 and CDR2 are SGDLS and YYNGEE. There are 17 residues in the CDR3. V was pared by 4 bases and J by 9 bases, with 26 bases between. CDR3 region: CASSSTSGTRIGSEQFF. The CDR3 DNA sequence: TGTGCCAGCAGCAGTACTTCCGGGACACGGATTGGGAGTGAGCAGTTCTTC.